Listed here are 9 T cell receptor beta chains from one sample, sequenced in a study of PD-1 blockade in classical Hodgkin lymphoma. There was relapse after autologous stem cell transplantation in every patient, and there was variation in brentuximab vedotin exposure. Produced via immunoSEQ multiplex PCR; TCRdb's table is partial and in-frame only. The data contain roughly 60,000 clones, around 89% of them singletons. The specimen was peripheral blood mononuclear cells (PBMCs), collected before the second cycle of nivolumab. These receptors originate from a human donor with classical Hodgkin lymphoma.

The chain combines TRBV5-1 with TRBJ1-3; D is unresolved. The length of the CDR3 is 15 residues. The germline V and J ends were trimmed by 4 bases and 2 bases, with 13 bases remaining between them. CDR1 SGHRS and CDR2 YFSETQ come from the germline V gene. CDR3 amino acids: CASSADGLTGNTIYF. DNA of the CDR3: TGCGCCAGCAGCGCCGACGGACTGACTGGAAACACCATATATTTT.

A remark on this clone: The sample has other DNA sequences that encode this CDR3 too. The rearrangement links TRBV7-9 to TRBJ2-5; tentatively, D is TRBD2 (6 bases). The V end lost 3 bases, the J end lost 0 bases, and 8 bases lay between the germline ends. The germline V gene has CDR1 SEHNR and CDR2 FQNEAQ (reference sequence). The CDR3 totals 14 residues. The CDR3 loop reads CASSLRLDQETQYF. The DNA of the CDR3 is TGTGCCAGCAGCTTGCGACTAGACCAAGAGACCCAGTACTTC.

The rearrangement uses TRBV28 and TRBJ2-1; 8 nucleotides line up with TRBD2. The CDR3 contains 15 residues. V shed 6 bases and J 6 bases; nucleotides not matched to a gene: 10. Germline loops: CDR1 MDHEN, CDR2 SYDVKM. The CDR3 protein is CASRIPGLESNEQFF. The CDR3 nucleotides are TGTGCCAGCAGGATCCCGGGACTAGAGTCCAATGAGCAGTTCTTC.

The rearrangement links TRBV7-2 to TRBJ1-4; D might be TRBD1 (5 bases). Germline lookup yields CDR1 SGHTA and CDR2 FQGNSA. V shed 3 bases and J shed 2 bases, with 16 bases lying between them. The CDR3 runs 17 residues. The DNA for the CDR3 is TGTGCCAGCAGCTTGGTTCCCGCGGGGGAGACTAATGAAAAACTGTTTTTT. It translates to CASSLVPAGETNEKLFF.

This clone was counted once. Written as DNA, the CDR3 is TGTGCCAGCCTATGGGGGGCGAACACCGGGGAGCTGTTTTTT. As protein: CASLWGANTGELFF. The rearrangement joins TRBV6-6 to TRBJ2-2; D possibly corresponds to TRBD2 (6 bases). V lost 8 bases and J 0 bases, leaving 10 bases between the germline ends. Looked up from germline, CDR1 is MNHNY and CDR2 is SVGAGI (reference sequence). The CDR3 consists of 14 residues.

This chain joins TRBV30 and TRBJ2-4; D is possibly TRBD1 (6 bases). The CDR3 is 11 residues long. Trimming cost V 7 bases and J 5 bases, with 9 bases left between them. Germline V gives CDR1 GTSNPN, CDR2 SVGIG (reference sequence). The CDR3 nucleotides are TGTGCCTCGCAGGGGCAAAACATTCAGTACTTC. Translating it yields CASQGQNIQYF.

This rearrangement joins TRBV19 to TRBJ2-6, with 7 bases fitting TRBD2. CDR1 is LNHDA and CDR2 is SQIVND in the germline V gene (reference sequence). Germline trimming cut 3 bases from V and 2 bases from J; bases unmatched to any gene: 4. The CDR3 extends over 16 amino acids. The CDR3 here is CASSMLGGAGANVLTF. DNA for the CDR3: TGTGCCAGTAGTATGCTTGGGGGGGCTGGGGCCAACGTCCTGACTTTC. Together with reference TRBV19 and TRBJ2-6, the CDR3 gives the full variable domain: DGGITQSPKYLFRKEGQNVTLSCEQNLNHDAMYWYRQDPGQGLRLIYYSQIVNDFQKGDIAEGYSVSREKKESFPLTVTSAQKNPTAFYLCASSMLGGAGANVLTFGAGSRLTVL.

The rearrangement joins TRBV7-8 to TRBJ1-6, with 7 nucleotides matching TRBD1. V dropped 2 bases and J dropped 9; count of bases not matched to a gene: 7. The CDR3 runs to 15 residues. Per the germline V gene, CDR1 is SGHVS and CDR2 is FQNEAQ. The chain's CDR3 is CASSLSRGQGSPLHF. CDR3 nucleotide sequence: TGTGCCAGCAGCTTATCGAGGGGGCAGGGTTCACCCCTCCACTTT. The full variable domain, rest sourced from reference TRBV7-8 and TRBJ1-6, is GAGVSQSPRYKVAKRGQDVALRCDPISGHVSLFWYQQALGQGPEFLTYFQNEAQLDKSGLPSDRFFAERPEGSVSTLKIQRTQQEDSAVYLCASSLSRGQGSPLHFGNGTRLTVT.

V usage is TRBV28 and J usage is TRBJ2-7; TRBD2 is a possible D gene (5 bases). Germline V gives CDR1 MDHEN, CDR2 SYDVKM. The V end lost 7 bases, the J end lost 1 base, and 14 bases lay between the germline ends. This CDR3 comprises 14 residues. The CDR3 is CASTIRGRSYEQYF. The DNA of the CDR3 is TGTGCCAGCACCATACGGGGAAGGTCCTACGAGCAGTACTTC.